The rows below give T cell receptor beta chains drawn from one sample of a study of blood T cell repertoires in COVID-19. Assay: immunoSEQ multiplex PCR; the TCRdb copy retains only in-frame clones and omits some. The sample has about 530,000 clones, less than 90% seen once. The specimen was peripheral blood. These receptors all come from a woman aged 45-65 years with COVID-19, enrolled during active disease. Both conserved end residues are part of each CDR3. Fields, in order: CDR3 length, J gene, clone size, D gene, V gene, CDR3 protein, CDR3 DNA. A D gene is named only where the DNA matches it firmly. Only some rows state a clone size, as once, few, many or a class for expanded clones.

cdr3_length: 15; j_call: TRBJ1-6; clone_size: once; d_call: .; v_call: TRBV5-1; cdr3_aa: CASTAGAKDNSPLHF; cdr3_nt: TGCGCCAGCACGGCGGGGGCTAAGGATAATTCACCCCTCCACTTT
cdr3_length: 15; j_call: TRBJ1-5; clone_size: .; d_call: TRBD1; v_call: TRBV30; cdr3_aa: CAWSVVRGLSQPQHF; cdr3_nt: TGTGCCTGGAGTGTAGTGAGGGGGCTGAGTCAGCCCCAGCATTTT
cdr3_length: 15; j_call: TRBJ2-7; clone_size: .; d_call: .; v_call: TRBV28; cdr3_aa: CASTSRTSPREEQYF; cdr3_nt: TGTGCCAGCACCTCCCGAACTTCACCGCGGGAAGAGCAGTACTTC
cdr3_length: 16; j_call: TRBJ2-3; clone_size: .; d_call: .; v_call: TRBV27; cdr3_aa: CASSLDFGPGTDTQYF; cdr3_nt: TGTGCCAGCAGTTTAGACTTTGGTCCAGGCACAGATACGCAGTATTTT
cdr3_length: 16; j_call: TRBJ2-7; clone_size: .; d_call: TRBD1; v_call: TRBV25-1; cdr3_aa: CASSDSSLYRGLGQYF; cdr3_nt: TGTGCCAGCAGTGATTCCTCCCTTTACAGGGGGCTGGGTCAGTACTTC
cdr3_length: 11; j_call: TRBJ2-7; clone_size: .; d_call: .; v_call: TRBV14; cdr3_aa: CASSQRNEQYF; cdr3_nt: TGTGCCAGCAGCCAGAGGAACGAGCAGTACTTC
cdr3_length: 14; j_call: TRBJ1-4; clone_size: .; d_call: TRBD1; v_call: TRBV2; cdr3_aa: CASTVQGSNEKLFF; cdr3_nt: TGTGCCAGCACCGTACAGGGGTCTAATGAAAAACTGTTTTTT
cdr3_length: 14; j_call: TRBJ2-7; clone_size: .; d_call: .; v_call: TRBV5-1; cdr3_aa: CASSYRTVSYEQYF; cdr3_nt: TGCGCCAGCAGCTACCGAACAGTCTCCTACGAGCAGTACTTC
cdr3_length: 15; j_call: TRBJ1-5; clone_size: .; d_call: TRBD1; v_call: TRBV6-5; cdr3_aa: CASSARTGKDQPQHF; cdr3_nt: TGTGCCAGCAGCGCAAGGACAGGGAAGGATCAGCCCCAGCATTTT
cdr3_length: 12; j_call: TRBJ2-1; clone_size: .; d_call: .; v_call: TRBV12-3/TRBV12-4; cdr3_aa: CASSSNEGEQFF; cdr3_nt: TGTGCCAGCAGTTCCAACGAGGGTGAGCAGTTCTTC
cdr3_length: 13; j_call: TRBJ2-2; clone_size: .; d_call: TRBD1; v_call: TRBV19; cdr3_aa: CALRTGNTGELFF; cdr3_nt: TGTGCCCTCAGGACAGGGAACACCGGGGAGCTGTTTTTT
cdr3_length: 19; j_call: TRBJ2-3; clone_size: .; d_call: TRBD1; v_call: TRBV18; cdr3_aa: CASSPPDRGNWRGWDTQYF; cdr3_nt: TGTGCCAGCTCACCACCCGACAGGGGGAATTGGCGGGGCTGGGATACGCAGTATTTT
cdr3_length: 13; j_call: TRBJ1-1; clone_size: few; d_call: .; v_call: TRBV15; cdr3_aa: CATSRDQNTEAFF; cdr3_nt: TGTGCCACCAGCAGAGATCAGAACACTGAAGCTTTCTTT
cdr3_length: 12; j_call: TRBJ2-7; clone_size: .; d_call: TRBD1; v_call: TRBV10-2; cdr3_aa: CASSPGGNEQYF; cdr3_nt: TGCGCCAGCAGTCCAGGGGGCAACGAGCAGTACTTC
cdr3_length: 15; j_call: TRBJ1-5; clone_size: .; d_call: .; v_call: TRBV5-1; cdr3_aa: CASSWDFGGNQPQHF; cdr3_nt: TGCGCCAGCAGCTGGGACTTTGGAGGCAATCAGCCCCAGCATTTT
cdr3_length: 12; j_call: TRBJ2-7; clone_size: once; d_call: .; v_call: TRBV6-4; cdr3_aa: CASSGPSYEQYF; cdr3_nt: TGTGCCAGCAGTGGGCCGTCCTACGAGCAGTACTTC
cdr3_length: 17; j_call: TRBJ1-3; clone_size: .; d_call: .; v_call: TRBV7-2; cdr3_aa: CASSLRGPLLSGNTIYF; cdr3_nt: TGTGCCAGCAGCTTAAGGGGTCCCTTACTCTCTGGAAACACCATATATTTT
cdr3_length: 14; j_call: TRBJ2-3; clone_size: .; d_call: .; v_call: TRBV7-8; cdr3_aa: CASSLRRGSGTQYF; cdr3_nt: TGTGCCAGCAGCTTAAGGCGGGGAAGCGGTACGCAGTATTTT
cdr3_length: 14; j_call: TRBJ1-6; clone_size: .; d_call: .; v_call: TRBV7-9; cdr3_aa: CASSSIAGNSPLHF; cdr3_nt: TGTGCCAGCAGCTCGATAGCTGGTAATTCACCCCTCCACTTT
cdr3_length: 15; j_call: TRBJ1-1; clone_size: .; d_call: .; v_call: TRBV5-1; cdr3_aa: CASSQRVGGNTEAFF; cdr3_nt: TGCGCCAGCAGCCAGAGGGTAGGGGGGAACACTGAAGCTTTCTTT
cdr3_length: 15; j_call: TRBJ2-3; clone_size: .; d_call: TRBD1; v_call: TRBV28; cdr3_aa: CASSLVQGSTDTQYF; cdr3_nt: TGTGCCAGCAGCTTAGTACAGGGGTCCACAGATACGCAGTATTTT
cdr3_length: 12; j_call: TRBJ2-7; clone_size: .; d_call: .; v_call: TRBV10-3; cdr3_aa: CAISVRGPEQYF; cdr3_nt: TGTGCCATCAGTGTCAGGGGCCCCGAGCAGTACTTC
cdr3_length: 16; j_call: TRBJ2-2; clone_size: .; d_call: .; v_call: TRBV18; cdr3_aa: CASSPPGGQDTGELFF; cdr3_nt: TGTGCCAGCTCACCACCAGGGGGTCAGGACACCGGGGAGCTGTTTTTT
cdr3_length: 15; j_call: TRBJ2-1; clone_size: .; d_call: TRBD2; v_call: TRBV5-8; cdr3_aa: CASSSEGLTYNEQFF; cdr3_nt: TGTGCCAGCAGCTCCGAGGGACTAACTTACAATGAGCAGTTCTTC
cdr3_length: 17; j_call: TRBJ2-2; clone_size: .; d_call: TRBD1; v_call: TRBV19; cdr3_aa: CASISPGQGIGSGELFF; cdr3_nt: TGTGCCAGTATTTCCCCGGGACAGGGAATTGGCAGCGGGGAGCTGTTTTTT
cdr3_length: 14; j_call: TRBJ2-5; clone_size: .; d_call: .; v_call: TRBV9; cdr3_aa: CASSVGREEETQYF; cdr3_nt: TGTGCCAGCAGCGTCGGCAGGGAAGAAGAGACCCAGTACTTC
cdr3_length: 16; j_call: TRBJ1-2; clone_size: .; d_call: .; v_call: TRBV3-1/TRBV3-2; cdr3_aa: CASSQEGYGVFMGYTF; cdr3_nt: TGTGCCAGCAGCCAAGAGGGCTATGGTGTCTTTATGGGCTACACCTTC
cdr3_length: 13; j_call: TRBJ1-1; clone_size: .; d_call: .; v_call: TRBV12-3/TRBV12-4; cdr3_aa: CASSFAVNTEAFF; cdr3_nt: TGTGCCAGCAGTTTCGCGGTGAACACTGAAGCTTTCTTT
cdr3_length: 16; j_call: TRBJ1-2; clone_size: .; d_call: TRBD1; v_call: TRBV3-1/TRBV3-2; cdr3_aa: CASSQDQGQGNYGYTF; cdr3_nt: TGTGCCAGCAGCCAAGACCAAGGACAGGGGAACTATGGCTACACCTTC
cdr3_length: 16; j_call: TRBJ1-3; clone_size: .; d_call: .; v_call: TRBV18; cdr3_aa: CASSPPNTASGNTIYF; cdr3_nt: TGTGCCAGCTCACCACCGAACACAGCCTCTGGAAACACCATATATTTT
cdr3_length: 13; j_call: TRBJ1-2; clone_size: .; d_call: TRBD1; v_call: TRBV6-5; cdr3_aa: CASRIDRGQGYTF; cdr3_nt: TGTGCCAGCAGAATTGACAGGGGGCAAGGCTACACCTTC
cdr3_length: 14; j_call: TRBJ2-7; clone_size: .; d_call: .; v_call: TRBV18; cdr3_aa: CASREGQGPYEQYF; cdr3_nt: TGTGCCAGCCGGGAGGGACAGGGCCCCTACGAGCAGTACTTC
cdr3_length: 14; j_call: TRBJ1-2; clone_size: .; d_call: TRBD1; v_call: TRBV2; cdr3_aa: CASSRDSSNYGYTF; cdr3_nt: TGTGCCAGCAGCCGGGACAGCTCTAACTATGGCTACACCTTC
cdr3_length: 14; j_call: TRBJ2-5; clone_size: once; d_call: .; v_call: TRBV11-2; cdr3_aa: CASSLGAEGETQYF; cdr3_nt: TGTGCCAGCAGCTTAGGGGCAGAGGGAGAGACCCAGTACTTC
cdr3_length: 15; j_call: TRBJ1-2; clone_size: .; d_call: TRBD1; v_call: TRBV7-3; cdr3_aa: CASSHVAGGRGGYTF; cdr3_nt: TGTGCCAGCAGCCACGTGGCAGGGGGCCGGGGCGGCTACACCTTC
cdr3_length: 17; j_call: TRBJ1-2; clone_size: few; d_call: .; v_call: TRBV10-1; cdr3_aa: CASSEKGPGASNYGYTF; cdr3_nt: TGCGCCAGCAGTGAGAAGGGGCCAGGTGCTTCTAACTATGGCTACACCTTC
cdr3_length: 15; j_call: TRBJ2-1; clone_size: .; d_call: TRBD2; v_call: TRBV19; cdr3_aa: CASTDLAGGPGEQFF; cdr3_nt: TGTGCCAGTACGGACTTAGCGGGGGGGCCAGGTGAGCAGTTCTTC
cdr3_length: 15; j_call: TRBJ1-3; clone_size: .; d_call: TRBD1; v_call: TRBV7-2; cdr3_aa: CASSPRTGSGNTIYF; cdr3_nt: TGTGCCAGCAGCCCGCGGACAGGGTCTGGAAACACCATATATTTT
cdr3_length: 12; j_call: TRBJ1-2; clone_size: .; d_call: .; v_call: TRBV6-2/TRBV6-3; cdr3_aa: CASSYRGGGYTF; cdr3_nt: TGTGCCAGCAGTTACCGGGGAGGGGGCTACACCTTC
cdr3_length: 17; j_call: TRBJ1-5; clone_size: few; d_call: TRBD1; v_call: TRBV6-2/TRBV6-3; cdr3_aa: CASSYSGQGRGDQPQHF; cdr3_nt: TGTGCCAGCAGTTACTCGGGACAGGGGAGGGGAGATCAGCCCCAGCATTTT
cdr3_length: 15; j_call: TRBJ2-1; clone_size: .; d_call: TRBD2; v_call: TRBV18; cdr3_aa: CASSLLAGEVDEQFF; cdr3_nt: TGTGCCAGCTCACTATTAGCGGGGGAGGTCGATGAGCAGTTCTTC
cdr3_length: 15; j_call: TRBJ2-7; clone_size: .; d_call: .; v_call: TRBV3-1/TRBV3-2; cdr3_aa: CASSQLVRGTYEQYF; cdr3_nt: TGTGCCAGCAGCCAATTGGTACGGGGGACTTACGAGCAGTACTTC
cdr3_length: 11; j_call: TRBJ1-2; clone_size: few; d_call: .; v_call: TRBV2; cdr3_aa: CASSPSPAGTF; cdr3_nt: TGTGCCAGCAGCCCCTCACCGGCGGGCACCTTC
cdr3_length: 15; j_call: TRBJ1-2; clone_size: .; d_call: .; v_call: TRBV11-3; cdr3_aa: CASSRRWRANYGYTF; cdr3_nt: TGTGCCAGCAGCAGGAGGTGGAGAGCTAACTATGGCTACACCTTC
cdr3_length: 16; j_call: TRBJ1-2; clone_size: .; d_call: .; v_call: TRBV9; cdr3_aa: CASSVADQGTVDGYTF; cdr3_nt: TGTGCCAGCAGCGTAGCTGACCAGGGGACGGTAGATGGCTACACCTTC
cdr3_length: 14; j_call: TRBJ1-2; clone_size: .; d_call: TRBD1; v_call: TRBV5-1; cdr3_aa: CASSRDSEWDGYTF; cdr3_nt: TGCGCCAGCAGCCGGGACAGCGAGTGGGATGGCTACACCTTC
cdr3_length: 13; j_call: TRBJ1-4; clone_size: .; d_call: .; v_call: TRBV3-1/TRBV3-2; cdr3_aa: CASSPPGTRKLFF; cdr3_nt: TGTGCCAGCAGCCCCCCCGGCACGAGGAAACTGTTTTTT
cdr3_length: 18; j_call: TRBJ1-5; clone_size: once; d_call: TRBD1; v_call: TRBV7-3; cdr3_aa: CASSLTRQGTDSNQPQHF; cdr3_nt: TGTGCCAGCAGCTTAACACGACAGGGCACGGATAGCAATCAGCCCCAGCATTTT
cdr3_length: 14; j_call: TRBJ2-7; clone_size: .; d_call: .; v_call: TRBV11-2; cdr3_aa: CASSLDRLTYEQYF; cdr3_nt: TGTGCCAGCAGCCTCGACAGATTGACCTACGAGCAGTACTTC
cdr3_length: 14; j_call: TRBJ2-5; clone_size: .; d_call: .; v_call: TRBV6-5; cdr3_aa: CASSYRGSGETQYF; cdr3_nt: TGTGCCAGCAGTTACCGGGGGTCCGGTGAGACCCAGTACTTC
cdr3_length: 15; j_call: TRBJ2-2; clone_size: few; d_call: .; v_call: TRBV7-3; cdr3_aa: CASSLTFSNTGELFF; cdr3_nt: TGTGCCAGCAGCTTAACGTTCTCGAACACCGGGGAGCTGTTTTTT
cdr3_length: 18; j_call: TRBJ1-1; clone_size: .; d_call: .; v_call: TRBV10-2; cdr3_aa: CASSDGGQNLFMNTEAFF; cdr3_nt: TGCGCCAGCAGTGATGGAGGACAGAACCTTTTTATGAACACTGAAGCTTTCTTT
cdr3_length: 15; j_call: TRBJ2-7; clone_size: .; d_call: .; v_call: TRBV3-1/TRBV3-2; cdr3_aa: CASSRGPHGSYEQYF; cdr3_nt: TGTGCCAGCAGCCGAGGCCCCCACGGGTCCTACGAGCAGTACTTC
cdr3_length: 13; j_call: TRBJ1-6; clone_size: .; d_call: .; v_call: TRBV30; cdr3_aa: CAWSITGNSPLHF; cdr3_nt: TGTGCCTGGAGCATTACAGGGAATTCACCCCTCCACTTT